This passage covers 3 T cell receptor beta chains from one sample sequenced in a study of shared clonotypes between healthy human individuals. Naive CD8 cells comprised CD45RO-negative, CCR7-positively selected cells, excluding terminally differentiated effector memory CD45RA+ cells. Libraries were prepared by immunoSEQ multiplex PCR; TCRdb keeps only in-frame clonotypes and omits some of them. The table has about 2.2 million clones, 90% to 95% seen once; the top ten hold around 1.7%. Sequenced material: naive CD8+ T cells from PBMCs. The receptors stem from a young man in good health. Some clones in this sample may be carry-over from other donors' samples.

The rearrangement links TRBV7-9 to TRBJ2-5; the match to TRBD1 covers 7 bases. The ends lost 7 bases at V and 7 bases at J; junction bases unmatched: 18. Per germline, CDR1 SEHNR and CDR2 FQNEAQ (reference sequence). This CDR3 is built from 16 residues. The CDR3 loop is CASTTPGTEDGGTQYF. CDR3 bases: TGTGCCAGCACCACTCCCGGGACAGAGGATGGGGGGACCCAGTACTTC.

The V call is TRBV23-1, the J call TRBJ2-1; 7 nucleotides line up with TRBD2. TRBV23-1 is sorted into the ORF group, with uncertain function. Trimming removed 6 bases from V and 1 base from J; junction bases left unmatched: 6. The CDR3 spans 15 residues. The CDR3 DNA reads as TGCGCCAGCAGGGCGGGAGACCTGTCCTACAATGAGCAGTTCTTC. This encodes CASRAGDLSYNEQFF.

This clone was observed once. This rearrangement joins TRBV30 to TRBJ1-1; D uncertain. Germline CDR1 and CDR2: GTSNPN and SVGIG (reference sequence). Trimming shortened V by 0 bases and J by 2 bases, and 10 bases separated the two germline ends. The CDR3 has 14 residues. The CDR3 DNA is TGTGCCTGGAGTGTGGCGTACAGAAACACTGAAGCTTTCTTT. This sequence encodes CAWSVAYRNTEAFF. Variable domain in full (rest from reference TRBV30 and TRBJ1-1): SQTIHQWPATLVQPVGSPLSLECTVEGTSNPNLYWYRQAAGRGLQLLFYSVGIGQISSEVPQNLSASRPQDRQFILSSKKLLLSDSGFYLCAWSVAYRNTEAFFGQGTRLTVV.